This T cell receptor beta chain was sequenced in a study of OX40 agonist ivuxolimab in advanced cancers. Study background: Patients were given ivuxolimab, an antibody that agonizes OX40 (CD134). Ivuxolimab doses were 0.01, 0.1, 0.3, 1.5, 3 or 10 mg/kg every 2 weeks.

Study observations and caveats: Compared with CD4+, CD8+ T cells on average had more expanded clones. With doses of 0.1 to 3.0 mg/kg, CD4+ and CD8+ blood T cells had undergone clonal expansion by week 6.

Turning to this clone: Antigen: not known.

Deletions cut 2 bases from V and 2 bases from J, with 7 bases between. Germline V CDR1 and CDR2: SGHRS, YFSETQ. The CDR3 sequence is 14 residues long. Using immunoSEQ multiplex PCR, the repertoire was profiled, and TCRdb retains in-frame clones only, with some absent. The table has fewer than 100,000 clones, 87% seen once. The source of this sequence is an adult with an advanced solid tumor such as melanoma, head and neck, liver or kidney cancer. This sequence joins TRBV5-1 and TRBJ1-4; D gene uncertain. The sequencing used CD4+ or CD8+ T cells sorted from blood, collected in a trial of the OX40 agonist ivuxolimab. The CDR3 sequence: CASSFGNTNEKLFF. The CDR3 coding sequence is TGCGCCAGCAGCTTTGGGAACACTAATGAAAAACTGTTTTTT.